The 7 T cell receptor beta chains reported below all come from one sample, sequenced in a study of T cells in Graves' hyperthyroidism and ophthalmopathy. RNA transcripts yielded amplified TCR beta CDR3 regions. Carried out on the TCR CDR3, a first-round RT-PCR used the HTBI primer set. TCRdb redid the calling of the multiplex PCR reads with MiXCR, one entry per CDR3 protein. This table has around 500,000 distinct CDR3 sequences, around 15% appearing once. The sample taken for sequencing was blood. These TCRs come from a woman between 35 and 50 years old with Graves' hyperthyroidism.

This clonotype was counted only a few times. The rearrangement joins TRBV5-1 to TRBJ2-2, with D perhaps matching TRBD1 (6 bases). V was clipped by 4 bases and J by 0 bases, with 13 bases between them. Germline V gene lookup returns CDR1 SGHRS and CDR2 YFSETQ. The CDR3 has 16 residues. CDR3 loop: CASSTGKVPNTGELFF. CDR3 in DNA: TGCGCCAGCAGCACAGGGAAGGTACCGAACACCGGGGAGCTGTTTTTT. Looking up the rest from reference TRBV5-1 and TRBJ2-2 gives the full variable domain: KAGVTQTPRYLIKTRGQQVTLSCSPISGHRSVSWYQQTPGQGLQFLFEYFSETQRNKGNFPGRFSGRQFSNSRSEMNVSTLELGDSALYLCASSTGKVPNTGELFFGEGSRLTVL.

This clonotype has at least ten counts. The J gene is TRBJ2-2, the V gene TRBV27; D is perhaps TRBD1 (5 bases). V lost 5 bases, J lost 6 bases, and 10 bases lay in between. This CDR3 spans 13 amino acids. The germline gives CDR1 MNHEY, CDR2 SMNVEV (reference sequence). CDR3 sequence: CASSAGWAGELFF. Here the CDR3 DNA reads TGTGCCAGCAGTGCAGGGTGGGCCGGGGAGCTGTTTTTT.

The sample holds a few counts of this clonotype. J is TRBJ2-2 and V is TRBV2, with D tentatively TRBD2 (5 bases). The ends were cut back, 4 bases at V and 2 bases at J, with 17 bases in the middle. CDR3 length equals 17 residues. Germline CDR1 is SNHLY and CDR2 is FYNNEI. The CDR3 loop reads CASSAPRSGDNTGELFF. CDR3 in DNA: TGTGCCAGCAGTGCCCCCCGAAGCGGAGACAACACCGGGGAGCTGTTTTTT.

The chain employs TRBV10-3 and TRBJ2-3, with 8 bases aligning to TRBD1. Germline CDR1 is ENHRY and CDR2 is SYGVKD. J was trimmed by 8 bases and V by 2 bases; bases with no gene match: 9. This CDR3 contains 15 residues. In nucleotides, the CDR3 is TGTGCCATCAGTGAGCACCAGGGGGCGCAGGGTACGCAGTATTTT. Its protein product is CAISEHQGAQGTQYF.

The chain couples TRBV3-1 to TRBJ1-6; 8 positions agree with TRBD1. The germline V gene encodes CDR1 LGHDT and CDR2 YNNKEL (reference sequence). Trimming removed 6 bases from V and 5 bases from J; junction bases left unmatched: 6. The CDR3 totals 15 residues. CDR3 loop: CASRATGEDNSPLHF. CDR3 coding DNA: TGTGCCAGCAGAGCGACAGGGGAGGATAATTCACCCCTCCACTTT.

Ten or more counts support this clonotype. The chain has TRBV20-1 and TRBJ2-3; D ambiguous. The CDR3 is made up of 13 amino acids. The V and J ends lost 0 bases and 2 bases respectively, with 6 bases between them. From germline, CDR1 is DFQATT and CDR2 SNEGSKA (reference sequence). CDR3 in amino acids: CSAREGYTDTQYF. The CDR3 coding sequence is TGCAGTGCTAGAGAAGGATACACAGATACGCAGTATTTT.

This clonotype has more than one count but fewer than ten. This rearrangement joins TRBV27 to TRBJ2-3, with D unclear. V was trimmed by 1 base and J by 2 bases, leaving 10 bases between them. There are 15 residues in the CDR3. Germline V gene lookup returns CDR1 MNHEY and CDR2 SMNVEV (reference sequence). The DNA of the CDR3 is TGTGCCAGCAGTTTATTGGGCGGAATCACAGATACGCAGTATTTT. Translating it yields CASSLLGGITDTQYF.